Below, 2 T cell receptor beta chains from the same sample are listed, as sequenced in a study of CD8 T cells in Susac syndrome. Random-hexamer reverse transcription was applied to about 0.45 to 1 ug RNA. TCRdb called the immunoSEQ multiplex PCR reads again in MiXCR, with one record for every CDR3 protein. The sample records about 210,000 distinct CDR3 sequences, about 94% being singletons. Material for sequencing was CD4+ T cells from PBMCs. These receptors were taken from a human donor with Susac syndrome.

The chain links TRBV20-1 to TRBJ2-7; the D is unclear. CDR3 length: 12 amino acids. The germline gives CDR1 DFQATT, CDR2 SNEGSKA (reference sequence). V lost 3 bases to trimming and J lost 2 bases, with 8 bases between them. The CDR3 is CSASRVAYEQYF. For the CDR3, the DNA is TGCAGTGCTAGTCGAGTGGCCTACGAGCAGTACTTC.

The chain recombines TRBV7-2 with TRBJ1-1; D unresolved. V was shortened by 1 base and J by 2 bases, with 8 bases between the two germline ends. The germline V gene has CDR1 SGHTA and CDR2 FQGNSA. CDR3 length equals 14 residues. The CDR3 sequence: CASSLGPFNTEAFF. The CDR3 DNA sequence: TGTGCCAGCAGCTTAGGACCTTTTAACACTGAAGCTTTCTTT.